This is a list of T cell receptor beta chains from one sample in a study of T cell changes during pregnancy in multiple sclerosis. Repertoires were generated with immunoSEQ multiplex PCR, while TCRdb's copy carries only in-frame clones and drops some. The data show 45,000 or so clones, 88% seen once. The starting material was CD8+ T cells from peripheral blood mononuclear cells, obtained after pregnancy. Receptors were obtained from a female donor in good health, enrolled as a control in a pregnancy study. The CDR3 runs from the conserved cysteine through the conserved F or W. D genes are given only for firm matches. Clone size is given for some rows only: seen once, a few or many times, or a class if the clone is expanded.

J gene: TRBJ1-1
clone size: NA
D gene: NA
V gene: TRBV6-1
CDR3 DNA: TGTGCCAGCAGCGCGGGGGTGAACACTGAAGCTTTCTTT
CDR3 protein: CASSAGVNTEAFF

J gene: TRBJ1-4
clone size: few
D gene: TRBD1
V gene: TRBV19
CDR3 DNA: TGTGCCAGTCTCCGACAGGGAGCAACTAATGAAAAACTGTTTTTT
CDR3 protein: CASLRQGATNEKLFF

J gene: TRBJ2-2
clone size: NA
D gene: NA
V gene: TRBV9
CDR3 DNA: TGTGCCAGCAGCGTAGAGCCGAACACCGGGGAGCTGTTTTTT
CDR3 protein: CASSVEPNTGELFF

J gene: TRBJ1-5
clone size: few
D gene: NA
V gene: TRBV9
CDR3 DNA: TGTGCCAGCAGCGAGGGGGATGATCAGCCCCAGCATTTT
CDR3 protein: CASSEGDDQPQHF

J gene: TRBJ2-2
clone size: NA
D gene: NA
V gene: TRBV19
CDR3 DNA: TGTGCCAGTAGTGTGGGACAGAACACCGGGGAGCTGTTTTTT
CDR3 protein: CASSVGQNTGELFF

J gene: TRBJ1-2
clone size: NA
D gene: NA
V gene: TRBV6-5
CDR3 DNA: TGTGCCAGCAGTTATGTGACTGGGTTCAACTATGGCTACACCTTC
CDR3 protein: CASSYVTGFNYGYTF

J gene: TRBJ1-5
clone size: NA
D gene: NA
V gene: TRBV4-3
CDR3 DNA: TGCGCCAGCAGCCGTTCCAGGGGTAACAATCAGCCCCAGCATTTT
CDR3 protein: CASSRSRGNNQPQHF

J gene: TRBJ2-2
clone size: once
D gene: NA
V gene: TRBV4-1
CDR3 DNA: TGCGCCAGCAGCCACCACCGACTAGATAGGGGCTCCGGCGGGGAGCTGTTTTTT
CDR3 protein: CASSHHRLDRGSGGELFF

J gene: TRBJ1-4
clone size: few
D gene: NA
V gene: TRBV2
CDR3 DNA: TGTGCCAGCAGTGCTGAGCCGAGGGATGAAAAACTGTTTTTT
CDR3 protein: CASSAEPRDEKLFF

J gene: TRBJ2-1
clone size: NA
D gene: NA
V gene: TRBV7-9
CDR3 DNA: TGTGCCAGCAGCAATCGACAGTACAATGAGCAGTTCTTC
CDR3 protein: CASSNRQYNEQFF

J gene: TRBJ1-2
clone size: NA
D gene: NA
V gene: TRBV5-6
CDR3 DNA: TGTGCCAGCCGGGAACAGGGAAACGGGCACTATGGCTACACCTTC
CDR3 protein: CASREQGNGHYGYTF

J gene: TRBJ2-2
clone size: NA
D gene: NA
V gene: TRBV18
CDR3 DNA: TGTGCCAGCTCACTACAGGGCCCCAACACCGGGGAGCTGTTTTTT
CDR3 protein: CASSLQGPNTGELFF

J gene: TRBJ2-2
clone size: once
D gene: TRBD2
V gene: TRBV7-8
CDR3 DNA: TGTGCCAGCAGCTCGGACTCTAGCGGGGGATACACCGGGGAGCTGTTTTTT
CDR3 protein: CASSSDSSGGYTGELFF

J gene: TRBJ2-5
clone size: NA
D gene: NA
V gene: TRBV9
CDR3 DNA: TGTGCCAGCAGCGTAGAAGGTCGGCGCGGCCAAGAGACCCAGTACTTC
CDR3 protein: CASSVEGRRGQETQYF

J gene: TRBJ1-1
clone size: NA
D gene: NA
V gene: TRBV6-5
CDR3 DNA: TGTGCCAGCAGTTACGGGGGACTTGGAGAAGCTTTCTTT
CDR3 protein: CASSYGGLGEAFF

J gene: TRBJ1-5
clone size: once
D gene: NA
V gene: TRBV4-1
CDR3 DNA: TGCGCCAGCAGCCAATTCTTAACAGGACAGTCCATCAATCAGCCCCAGCATTTT
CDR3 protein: CASSQFLTGQSINQPQHF

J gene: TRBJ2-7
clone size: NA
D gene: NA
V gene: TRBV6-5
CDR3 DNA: TGTGCCAGCAGCCTCGGGGGAAGGCCAACCTACGAGCAGTACTTC
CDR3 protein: CASSLGGRPTYEQYF

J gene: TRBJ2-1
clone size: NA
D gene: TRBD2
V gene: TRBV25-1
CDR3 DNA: TGTGCCAGCAGTGAAAGACTAGCGGGGGCCAACAATGAGCAGTTCTTC
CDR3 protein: CASSERLAGANNEQFF

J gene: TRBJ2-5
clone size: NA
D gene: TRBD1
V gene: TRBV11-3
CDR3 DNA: TGTGCCAGCAGCGACAGGGACCAAGAGACCCAGTACTTC
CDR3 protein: CASSDRDQETQYF

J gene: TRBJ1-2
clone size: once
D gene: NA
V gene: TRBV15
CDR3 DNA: TGTGCCACCAGCAGGCCCGGCGACAGAAGCGCTCATGGCTACACCTTC
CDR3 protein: CATSRPGDRSAHGYTF

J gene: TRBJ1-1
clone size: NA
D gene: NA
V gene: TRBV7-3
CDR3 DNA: TGTGCCAGCAGCTTATACTTCGGGACTGAAGCTTTCTTT
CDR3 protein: CASSLYFGTEAFF

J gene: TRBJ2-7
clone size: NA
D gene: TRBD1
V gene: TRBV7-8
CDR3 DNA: TGTGCCAGCAGCTTACCGGGACAGGGCTACGAGCAGTACTTC
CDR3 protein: CASSLPGQGYEQYF

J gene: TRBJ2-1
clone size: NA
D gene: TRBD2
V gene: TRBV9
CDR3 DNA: TGTGCCAGCGGGGGGGGGACGGGGCAGTTCTTC
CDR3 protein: CASGGGTGQFF

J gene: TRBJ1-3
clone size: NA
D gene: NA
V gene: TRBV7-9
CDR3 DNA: TGTGCCAGCAGCTCACAGTGGTACTCTGGAAACACCATATATTTT
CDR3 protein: CASSSQWYSGNTIYF

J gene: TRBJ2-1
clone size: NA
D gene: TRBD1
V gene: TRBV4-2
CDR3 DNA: TGTGCCAGCAGCCAAGACCCGACAGGGCTAACCCTCGACTCCGACCCCTACAATGAGCAGTTCTTC
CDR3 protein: CASSQDPTGLTLDSDPYNEQFF

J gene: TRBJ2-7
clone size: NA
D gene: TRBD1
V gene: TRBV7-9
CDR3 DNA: TGTGCCAGCAGGCGTGGACAGGGAGAGTCCTACGAGCAGTACTTC
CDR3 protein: CASRRGQGESYEQYF

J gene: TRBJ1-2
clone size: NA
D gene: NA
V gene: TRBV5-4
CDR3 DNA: TGTGCCGGAACACAGGGTCCTGCCTATGGCTACACCTTC
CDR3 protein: CAGTQGPAYGYTF

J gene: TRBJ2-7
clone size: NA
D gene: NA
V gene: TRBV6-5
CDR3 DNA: TGTGCCAGCAGAGATTCAGGGCACGAGCAGTACTTC
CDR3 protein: CASRDSGHEQYF

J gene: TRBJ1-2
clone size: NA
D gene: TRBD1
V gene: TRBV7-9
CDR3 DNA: TGTGCCAGCAGCTTACCGGGGACAGGGAAAGGCTACACCTTC
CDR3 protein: CASSLPGTGKGYTF

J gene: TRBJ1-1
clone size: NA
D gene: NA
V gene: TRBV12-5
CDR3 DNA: TGTGCTAGTGGTTTGGGACACCCGAACACTGAAGCTTTCTTT
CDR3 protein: CASGLGHPNTEAFF

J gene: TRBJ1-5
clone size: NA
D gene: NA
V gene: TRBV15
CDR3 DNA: TGTGCCACCAGCACCGACAGGACTCTTCAGCCCCAGCATTTT
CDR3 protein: CATSTDRTLQPQHF

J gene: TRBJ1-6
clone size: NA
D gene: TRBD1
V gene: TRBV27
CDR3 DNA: TGTGCCAGCAGTAGGACGGGACAGTCCTATAATTCACCCCTCCACTTT
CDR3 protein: CASSRTGQSYNSPLHF

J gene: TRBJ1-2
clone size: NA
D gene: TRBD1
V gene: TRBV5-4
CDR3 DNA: TGTGCCAGCAGTCGTGGACAGGACCCATATGGCTACACCTTC
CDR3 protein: CASSRGQDPYGYTF

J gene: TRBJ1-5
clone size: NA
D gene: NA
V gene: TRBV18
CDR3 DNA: TGTGCCAGCTCACCACGGGACACTGATCAGCCCCAGCATTTT
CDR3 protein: CASSPRDTDQPQHF

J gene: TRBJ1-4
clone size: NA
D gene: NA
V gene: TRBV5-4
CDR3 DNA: TGTGCCAGCAGCTTTGGGGCTGGGCGTAATGAAAAACTGTTTTTT
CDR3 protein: CASSFGAGRNEKLFF

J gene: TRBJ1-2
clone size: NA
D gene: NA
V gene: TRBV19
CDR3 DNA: TGTGCCAGTAGGGGGACATCGGCTGGCTACACCTTC
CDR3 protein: CASRGTSAGYTF

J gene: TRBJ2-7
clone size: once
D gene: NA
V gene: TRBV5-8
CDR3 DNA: TGTGCCACCTCGACAGGCTACGAGCAGTACTTC
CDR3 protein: CATSTGYEQYF

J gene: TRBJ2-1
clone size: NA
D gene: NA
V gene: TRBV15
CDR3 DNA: TGTGCCACCAGCAGAGCAGATGGCTCCTACAATGAGCAGTTCTTC
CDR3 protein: CATSRADGSYNEQFF

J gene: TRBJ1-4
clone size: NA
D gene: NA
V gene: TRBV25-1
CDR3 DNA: TGTGCCAGCACCCCCGGAAGCGAAAATGAAAAACTGTTTTTT
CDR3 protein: CASTPGSENEKLFF

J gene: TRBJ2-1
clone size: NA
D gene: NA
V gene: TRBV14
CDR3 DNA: TGTGCCAGCAGCCAAGCCGGGGGGCCTCTTCACAATGAGCAGTTCTTC
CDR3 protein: CASSQAGGPLHNEQFF

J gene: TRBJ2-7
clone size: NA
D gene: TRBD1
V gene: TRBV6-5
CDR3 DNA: TGTGCCAGCAGTTACTCGAGGACAGGGGTGGGGTACGAGCAGTACTTC
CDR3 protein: CASSYSRTGVGYEQYF

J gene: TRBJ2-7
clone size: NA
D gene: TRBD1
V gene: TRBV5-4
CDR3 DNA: TGTGCCAGCAGCTTGAACGACAGGGTCCCCTACGAGCAGTACTTC
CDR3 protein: CASSLNDRVPYEQYF

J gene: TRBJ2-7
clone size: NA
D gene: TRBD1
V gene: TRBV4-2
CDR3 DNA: TGTGCCAGCAGCCAAACCCTGACAGGGACATACGAGCAGTACTTC
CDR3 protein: CASSQTLTGTYEQYF

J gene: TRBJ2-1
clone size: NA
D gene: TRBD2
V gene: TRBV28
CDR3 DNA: TGTGCCAGCAGTTTATTGGGACTAGCGGGTTACAATGAGCAGTTCTTC
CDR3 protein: CASSLLGLAGYNEQFF